These T cell receptor beta chains were read from a single sample in a study of blood T cell repertoires in COVID-19. This table comes from immunoSEQ multiplex PCR, and its TCRdb copy is limited to in-frame clones, with some not included. The sample has 120,000 to 150,000 clones; 75% to 90% are singletons. The sequenced sample consisted of peripheral blood. The receptors were sampled from a man in his forties or fifties who had recovered from COVID-19. Both conserved end residues are part of each CDR3. The D gene is left open where the match is weak. Size is omitted from some rows. Given values are once, few, many or a class for expanded clones.

J	V	D	size	DNA	CDR3
TRBJ1-2	TRBV5-8	TRBD1	NA	TGTGCCAGCAGCCGACAGGGGATGACTCCAGGCTACACCTTC	CASSRQGMTPGYTF
TRBJ1-1	TRBV19	NA	NA	TGTGCCAGTAGTATAACAGGGAGGGGGGACACTGAAGCTTTCTTT	CASSITGRGDTEAFF
TRBJ2-2	TRBV5-4	TRBD2	NA	TGTGCCAGCAGCTTAAGGGACTACTCCAAACAAGTCTCCGGGGAGCTGTTTTTT	CASSLRDYSKQVSGELFF
TRBJ1-2	TRBV28	TRBD1	NA	TGTGCCATTACGGACAGGGGTAACTATGGCTACACCTTC	CAITDRGNYGYTF
TRBJ1-1	TRBV5-1	TRBD1	NA	TGCGCCAGCAGCTCGGACAGGGAAGTGAACACTGAAGCTTTCTTT	CASSSDREVNTEAFF
TRBJ2-1	TRBV3-1/TRBV3-2	NA	few	TGTGCCAGCAGCCGGGAACCCGGGGGACATGAGCAGTTCTTC	CASSREPGGHEQFF
TRBJ2-5	TRBV11-3	NA	once	TGTGCCAGCAGCTTCCGAAACGCCCCCCAGGGAGAGACCCAGTACTTC	CASSFRNAPQGETQYF
TRBJ2-7	TRBV7-9	TRBD1	NA	TGTGCCAGCAGCTCCGGACAGGGAAAATCCTACGAGCAGTACTTC	CASSSGQGKSYEQYF
TRBJ1-1	TRBV15	TRBD1	NA	TGTGCCACCAGCAGAGATAATTGGGGACAGGGGAAAGGAGCTTTCTTT	CATSRDNWGQGKGAFF
TRBJ1-1	TRBV6-1	NA	few	TGTGCCAGCAGTGAAGACATATTGAGGGCTTTCTTT	CASSEDILRAFF
TRBJ1-4	TRBV6-6	NA	NA	TGTGCCAGCAGTTACTCGAGGACAGCTAATGAAAAACTGTTTTTT	CASSYSRTANEKLFF
TRBJ2-7	TRBV5-8	TRBD1	NA	TGTGCCAGCAGCGATTACAGGGGTACCTCCTACGAGCAGTACTTC	CASSDYRGTSYEQYF
TRBJ1-3	TRBV19	NA	once	TGTGCCAGTAGTGCACGTTCAGGGGACTCTGGAAACACCATATATTTT	CASSARSGDSGNTIYF
TRBJ1-1	TRBV18	NA	NA	TGTGCCAGCTCACCCCCCGGGTCGAACGGCAACACTGAAGCTTTCTTT	CASSPPGSNGNTEAFF
TRBJ2-2	TRBV5-4	TRBD2	NA	TGTGCCAGCAGCTTGAAGCGGGGGGGCCAAATCGGGGAGCTGTTTTTT	CASSLKRGGQIGELFF
TRBJ1-5	TRBV7-2	NA	NA	TGTGCCAGCAGCGAGCAGACAGGTTTTATGAGTCAGCCCCAGCATTTT	CASSEQTGFMSQPQHF
TRBJ2-7	TRBV4-1	NA	NA	TGCGCCAGCAGCCAATTCCCACAGGGCTACGAGCAGTACTTC	CASSQFPQGYEQYF
TRBJ1-2	TRBV2	NA	NA	TGTGCCAGCAGTGAAAGGCACAGTTACCTGTATGGCTACACCTTC	CASSERHSYLYGYTF